A selection of T cell receptor beta chains follows, all from one sample in a study of early T cells in non-severe SARS-CoV-2 infection. TCRdb analysed the 5' RACE reads with MiXCR anew, one entry per CDR3 protein. Here the sample spans about 92,000 distinct CDR3 sequences, around 15% being singletons. The specimen sequenced was whole blood. Receptors originate from an adult who was a healthcare worker with PCR-confirmed SARS-CoV-2 infection or an uninfected control (not recorded which). Both conserved end residues are part of each CDR3. A D gene is named only where the DNA matches it firmly. Not every row has a clone size; where given, it reads once, few, many or a size class.

v_gene	j_gene	len	d_gene	abundance	CDR3aa	CDR3nt
TRBV28	TRBJ2-6	16	-	-	CASTHPGTSGANVLTF	TGTGCCAGCACTCACCCAGGGACCTCTGGGGCCAACGTCCTGACTTTC
TRBV7-2	TRBJ2-7	15	-	-	CASSLFIQGSREQYF	TGTGCCAGCAGCTTATTCATTCAGGGTTCGAGGGAGCAGTACTTC
TRBV10-3	TRBJ1-1	16	-	-	CAISEPGRASNTEAFF	TGTGCCATCAGTGAGCCGGGGAGGGCCTCGAACACTGAAGCTTTCTTT
TRBV20-1	TRBJ2-1	15	TRBD2	-	CSASGARGDPNEQFF	TGCAGTGCTAGCGGGGCGCGGGGGGACCCCAATGAGCAGTTCTTC
TRBV9	TRBJ2-7	15	-	few	CASSPDLRGPYEQYF	TGTGCCAGCAGCCCGGACTTGCGGGGCCCTTACGAGCAGTACTTC
TRBV15	TRBJ2-7	14	-	few	CATSGTQGSYEQYF	TGTGCCACCAGCGGAACTCAGGGGTCCTACGAGCAGTACTTC
TRBV15	TRBJ1-2	16	-	-	CATSRDRDRANYGYTF	TGTGCCACCAGCAGAGATAGAGACAGAGCTAACTATGGCTACACCTTC
TRBV5-1	TRBJ2-3	14	-	many	CASSFGPPTDTQYF	TGCGCCAGCAGCTTCGGCCCACCCACAGATACGCAGTATTTT
TRBV29-1	TRBJ1-2	11	TRBD1	-	CSVTGSHGYTF	TGCAGCGTGACAGGGAGCCATGGCTACACCTTC
TRBV6-2/TRBV6-3	TRBJ2-7	14	TRBD1	-	CASRGTGGTYEQYF	TGTGCCAGCAGGGGCACAGGGGGAACCTACGAGCAGTACTTC
TRBV28	TRBJ1-1	17	-	few	CASSLFQGQGPNTEAFF	TGTGCCAGCAGTTTATTCCAGGGGCAGGGACCGAACACTGAAGCTTTCTTT
TRBV21-1	TRBJ2-5	14	-	few	CASSAGGSQETQYF	TGTGCCAGCAGCGCCGGAGGGAGTCAAGAGACCCAGTACTTC
TRBV27	TRBJ1-1	13	-	many	CASSSGRGTEAFF	TGTGCCAGCAGTTCAGGCCGGGGCACTGAAGCTTTCTTT
TRBV5-1	TRBJ1-2	14	-	few	CASSLGEGPYGYTF	TGCGCCAGCAGCTTAGGAGAGGGACCCTATGGCTACACCTTC
TRBV12-3/TRBV12-4	TRBJ1-3	15	-	-	CASSSRPLSGNTIYF	TGTGCCAGCAGTTCGAGACCACTCTCTGGAAACACCATATATTTT
TRBV12-3/TRBV12-4	TRBJ1-5	14	-	few	CASSPIGVHQPQHF	TGTGCCAGCAGCCCTATCGGGGTCCATCAGCCCCAGCATTTT
TRBV7-2	TRBJ2-3	15	-	-	CASSLRRGAPDTQYF	TGTGCCAGCAGCTTGAGACGGGGGGCCCCAGATACGCAGTATTTT
TRBV9	TRBJ2-7	17	TRBD2	-	CASSPAGTSGFSYEQYF	TGTGCCAGCAGCCCCGCCGGGACTAGCGGGTTCTCCTACGAGCAGTACTTC
TRBV3-1	TRBJ2-7	15	-	many	CASSQAGDRSYEQYF	TGTGCCAGCAGCCAAGCCGGAGACCGAAGTTACGAGCAGTACTTC
TRBV18	TRBJ2-5	15	-	many	CASSPRLGQGETQYF	TGTGCCAGCTCACCACGGCTGGGGCAAGGAGAGACCCAGTACTTC
TRBV20-1	TRBJ2-7	17	TRBD1	-	CSARDRAPGQGILEQYF	TGCAGTGCTAGAGATCGGGCTCCGGGACAGGGGATCCTCGAGCAGTACTTC
TRBV20-1	TRBJ2-2	15	TRBD2	many	CSATGLAGVPGELFF	TGCAGTGCTACAGGGCTAGCGGGGGTCCCCGGGGAGCTGTTTTTT
TRBV28	TRBJ2-7	11	-	-	CASSFGEARYF	TGTGCCAGCAGTTTTGGGGAGGCACGGTACTTC
TRBV6-2/TRBV6-3	TRBJ2-1	11	-	-	CASSTVNEQFF	TGTGCCAGCAGTACGGTCAATGAGCAGTTCTTC
TRBV7-2	TRBJ1-3	15	-	-	CASSLEGGPGNTIYF	TGTGCCAGCAGCTTAGAGGGGGGCCCTGGAAACACCATATATTTT
TRBV7-2	TRBJ2-7	15	-	many	CASSFAAGLTYEQYF	TGTGCCAGCAGCTTTGCTGCAGGACTTACCTACGAGCAGTACTTC
TRBV7-2	TRBJ1-4	14	-	many	CASSLQTEDEKLFF	TGTGCCAGCAGCCTTCAGACAGAAGATGAAAAACTGTTTTTT
TRBV6-1	TRBJ2-7	17	TRBD1	-	CASSVRDRGFGVYEQYF	TGTGCCAGCAGTGTCCGGGACAGGGGTTTTGGTGTCTACGAGCAGTACTTC
TRBV5-1	TRBJ2-7	14	TRBD2	-	CASSLPGTTVEQYF	TGCGCCAGCAGCTTACCCGGGACTACCGTGGAGCAGTACTTC
TRBV7-8	TRBJ1-6	14	-	-	CASSLTDGTGPLHF	TGTGCCAGCAGCTTAACGGACGGGACGGGACCCCTCCACTTT
TRBV30	TRBJ1-2	13	TRBD1	-	CAWSLGQGDGYTF	TGTGCCTGGAGTCTGGGACAGGGGGATGGCTACACCTTC
TRBV9	TRBJ2-7	13	-	-	CASSVGPSYEQYF	TGTGCCAGCAGCGTAGGTCCGAGCTACGAGCAGTACTTC
TRBV10-3	TRBJ2-5	16	TRBD2	many	CAISGTSGGRQETQYF	TGTGCCATCAGTGGGACTAGCGGGGGGCGTCAAGAGACCCAGTACTTC
TRBV5-6	TRBJ2-5	15	-	few	CASSPTGAGQETQYF	TGTGCCAGCAGTCCCACCGGGGCGGGCCAAGAGACCCAGTACTTC
TRBV7-6	TRBJ1-3	20	TRBD1	-	CASSLRTPGQGFLSGNTIYF	TGTGCCAGCAGCTTAAGGACCCCGGGACAGGGCTTCCTCTCTGGAAACACCATATATTTT
TRBV3-1	TRBJ2-2	14	-	few	CASSPESIPGELFF	TGTGCCAGCAGTCCTGAGTCAATCCCCGGGGAGCTGTTTTTT
TRBV28	TRBJ2-1	14	-	few	CASSYNRAYNEQFF	TGTGCCAGCAGTTATAACAGGGCCTACAATGAGCAGTTCTTC
TRBV29-1	TRBJ1-2	14	TRBD1	many	CSVGTGGLGDGYTF	TGCAGCGTTGGGACAGGGGGTCTTGGAGATGGCTACACCTTC
TRBV27	TRBJ2-1	16	TRBD2	-	CASSPGLAEIYNEQFF	TGTGCCAGCAGTCCTGGACTAGCGGAAATTTACAATGAGCAGTTCTTC
TRBV13	TRBJ2-5	13	TRBD1	few	CAIPGQAQETQYF	TGTGCAATACCGGGACAGGCCCAAGAGACCCAGTACTTC